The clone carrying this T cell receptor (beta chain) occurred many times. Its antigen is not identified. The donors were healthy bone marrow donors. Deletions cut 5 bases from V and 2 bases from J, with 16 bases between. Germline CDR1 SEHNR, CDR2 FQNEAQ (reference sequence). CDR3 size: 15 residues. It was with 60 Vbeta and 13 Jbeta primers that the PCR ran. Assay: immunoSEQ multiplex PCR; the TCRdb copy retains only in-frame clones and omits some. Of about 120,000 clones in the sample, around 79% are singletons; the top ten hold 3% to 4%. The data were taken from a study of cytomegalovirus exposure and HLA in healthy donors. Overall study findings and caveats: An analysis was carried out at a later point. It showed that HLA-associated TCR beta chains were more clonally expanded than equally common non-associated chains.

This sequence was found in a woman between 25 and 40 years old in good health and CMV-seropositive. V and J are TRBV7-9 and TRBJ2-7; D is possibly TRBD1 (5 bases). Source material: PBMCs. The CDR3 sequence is CASSTATENPYEQYF. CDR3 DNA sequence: TGTGCCAGCAGCACAGCGACAGAGAACCCCTACGAGCAGTACTTC.